What follows is one TCR beta chain and its context. Its antigen is unidentified. V gave up 3 bases and J gave up 7 bases, with 9 bases separating them. The CDR3 spans 13 residues. Germline loops: CDR1 LNHDA, CDR2 SQIVND (reference sequence). These data come from a study of T-cell memory formation after mild COVID-19. Study findings and constraints: CD4+ bias marked clones expanding day 15 to 37, unlike balanced contracting clones.

TCRdb recomputed calls from the 5' RACE reads with MiXCR, one row per CDR3 protein. The sample holds fewer than 700,000 distinct CDR3 sequences; under 20% are singletons and the top ten take around 13%. The sequenced material came from PBMCs or a T cell subset sorted from them (not recorded which). This receptor was taken from an adult woman who had mild COVID-19 (a few samples of this study predate the infection). Cell type and time point are not known. The chain couples TRBV19 to TRBJ1-4; the D is unclear. The CDR3, as DNA: TGTGCCAGTAGTATGCGGCGGGGTGAAAAACTGTTTTTT. Protein sequence: CASSMRRGEKLFF.